The rows below give T cell receptor beta chains drawn from one sample of a study of regulatory T cells in long-lasting Graves disease. In TCRdb, the multiplex PCR reads were re-called with MiXCR into one record per CDR3 protein. The profile covers under 250,000 distinct CDR3 sequences, with roughly 20% appearing a single time and roughly 10% taken by the ten largest. These data were also reused for a study on T cells in Graves' hyperthyroidism and ophthalmopathy.

Source: peripheral blood mononuclear cells (PBMCs), taken at new diagnosis, from a patient treated with antithyroid drugs. The receptor source for this set is a woman younger than 45 with Graves disease. The CDR3 runs from the conserved cysteine through the conserved F or W. D genes are given only for firm matches. Some rows mark clone size as missing; the rest say once, few, many or name a class of expanded clone.

CDR3 length | clone size | D gene | J gene | V gene | CDR3 DNA | CDR3 protein
11 | few | NA | TRBJ1-1 | TRBV11-2 | TGTGCCAGCTACGGGTGGACTGAAGCTTTCTTT | CASYGWTEAFF
16 | many | NA | TRBJ1-2 | TRBV2 | TGTGCCAGCAGTGAAGCGCTTCGCGCGAGATACTATGGCTACACCTTC | CASSEALRARYYGYTF
14 | many | NA | TRBJ2-7 | TRBV27 | TGTGCCAGCAGTTTTTTGACAAGTCCTCACGAGCAGTACTTC | CASSFLTSPHEQYF
15 | many | TRBD2 | TRBJ2-3 | TRBV12-3/TRBV12-4 | TGTGCCAGCAGTTTAGCGGGGGGGTTCACAGATACGCAGTATTTT | CASSLAGGFTDTQYF
15 | NA | TRBD1 | TRBJ1-5 | TRBV2 | TGTGCCAGCATTTCCGACAGGGCGAGTAATCAGCCCCAGCATTTT | CASISDRASNQPQHF
16 | many | TRBD2 | TRBJ2-1 | TRBV5-1 | TGCGCCAGCAGCTTGGGGCTAGCGGGTCGGTACAATGAGCAGTTCTTC | CASSLGLAGRYNEQFF
16 | many | NA | TRBJ2-1 | TRBV11-2 | TGTGCCAGCAGCTCATCCGGGACTGGCTTTTACAATGAGCAGTTCTTC | CASSSSGTGFYNEQFF
15 | many | NA | TRBJ2-7 | TRBV10-3 | TGTGCCATCAGTGCCGAACGGCGGGGGCCCTACGAGCAGTACTTC | CAISAERRGPYEQYF
14 | many | NA | TRBJ1-5 | TRBV6-2/TRBV6-3 | TGTGCCAGCAGTGGATACGGTAGCAATCAGCCCCAGCATTTT | CASSGYGSNQPQHF
20 | NA | TRBD2 | TRBJ2-1 | TRBV7-9 | TGTGCCAGCGGCGCCAGGAAAAGACTAGCGGCCACGAGCTCCTACAATGAGCAGGTCTTC | CASGARKRLAATSSYNEQVF
16 | NA | TRBD2 | TRBJ2-7 | TRBV30 | TGTGCCTGGAGCCCGGGACTAGCGGGATCTCCGTACGAGCAGTACTTC | CAWSPGLAGSPYEQYF
13 | many | NA | TRBJ2-7 | TRBV10-2 | TGCGCCAGCAGCCAGACCGGGGCTTACGAGCAGTACTTC | CASSQTGAYEQYF